A single T cell receptor beta chain is shown here with its context. The antigen remains undetermined. This specimen belongs to a study of cytomegalovirus exposure and HLA in healthy donors. Study in general: Sequencing of around 200 million T cells in an earlier analysis found roughly 120 million unique TCR beta sequences. Study results and limitations: Rarity characterized most TCR sequences, yet some public TCRs appeared in many donors. A link between a missense DCLRE1C variant and TCR beta V- and J-gene trimming emerged from a later analysis.

The CDR3 runs to 21 residues. J lost 6 bases, V lost 1 base, and 21 bases had no gene match. CDR1 is MNHNS, CDR2 SASEGT, per germline. PCR was performed using 60 Vbeta and 13 Jbeta primers. Some clones are missing from TCRdb's copy, which holds only in-frame ones; the method was immunoSEQ multiplex PCR. This sample yields 200,000 or so clones, of which roughly 83% are seen a single time; under 0.85% belongs to the top ten. The V call is TRBV6-1, the J call TRBJ2-2, with TRBD1 identical over 9 bases. The clonotype originates from a boy younger than 10 in good health and CMV-seronegative. The specimen sequenced was PBMCs. The CDR3 spells CASSEVLGHRGRGSRPGELFF. CDR3 nucleotides: TGTGCCAGCAGTGAAGTGCTAGGACACAGGGGGCGCGGGTCCCGGCCCGGGGAGCTGTTTTTT.